This T cell receptor beta chain was captured by sequencing in a study of CD8 T cells in Susac syndrome. The control participants were healthy donors, and these controls were matched with respect to both age and sex. The CD8+ and CD4+ T cells were isolated magnetically using a negative isolation approach, whereas the TEMRA cells were enriched by FACS. Germline lookup yields CDR1 DFQATT and CDR2 SNEGSKA (reference sequence). This CDR3 is 13 amino acids long. The J segment lost 9 bases and the V segment lost 5 bases, leaving 10 bases of the junction unmatched. Random hexamers were used to reverse transcribe 0.5 to 1 ug of RNA. Amplification of the TCR beta CDR3 was carried out by immunoSEQ multiplex PCR, which spanned a total of 54 Vbeta and 13 Jbeta segments. TCRdb re-derived calls from the immunoSEQ multiplex PCR reads in MiXCR, one entry per CDR3 protein. The sample carries approximately 160,000 distinct CDR3 sequences, about 90% recorded once.

The sequenced sample was CD4+ T cells from PBMCs. V gene TRBV20-1 combines with J gene TRBJ2-3; 8 nucleotides align to TRBD2. The receptor was derived from a human donor in good health. CDR3 DNA: TGCAGTGCTCAAGGGGCGGGGGGCTCGACGCAGTATTTT. Amino acid sequence: CSAQGAGGSTQYF.